This record covers a single T cell receptor beta chain. The CDR3 length is 16 residues. Looked up from germline, CDR1 is SGHNT and CDR2 is YENEEA. V lost 2 bases and J lost 0; bases outside the gene matches: 3. The data derive from a study of blood T cell repertoires in COVID-19. Overall study: The samples span acute and convalescent COVID-19 from the United States, Italy and Spain. PBMCs, B-cell-depleted T cells, or T cells were the source of the cDNA or gDNA that made up the material.

In the study's own analysis: Estimated nucleated cell counts came from reference gene primer amplification. Assay used: immunoSEQ multiplex PCR; TCRdb lists only in-frame clones, some missing. V and J calls and clone size come straight from that table; D and trimming were deduced from the DNA. The table lists 200,000 to 250,000 clones, nearly 90% of them singletons. This TCR was sampled from a woman younger than 35 who had recovered from COVID-19. The sample taken for sequencing was peripheral blood. J is TRBJ2-1 and V is TRBV11-3; 8 nucleotides match TRBD1. The CDR3 region has the DNA TGTGCCAGCAGCTTAAGAGGGACAGGCTCCTACAATGAGCAGTTCTTC. This codes for CASSLRGTGSYNEQFF.